The rows below give T cell receptor beta chains drawn from one sample of a study of Ad26.COV2.S vaccination and SARS-CoV-2 variants. Data came from immunoSEQ multiplex PCR; TCRdb stores just in-frame clones and leaves some out. The table shows over 400,000 clones, with 89% occurring only once. Sample: peripheral blood, taken in a trial of Ad26.COV2.S vaccine versus placebo. The receptors come from a person between 18 and 65 years old who received the Ad26.COV2.S COVID-19 vaccine or a placebo. CDR3s include the opening cysteine and the closing phenylalanine or tryptophan. D genes are given only for firm matches. Only part of the rows carry a size: once, few, many, or a class if the clone is expanded.

j_call	d_call	clone_size	v_call	cdr3_aa	cdr3_nt
TRBJ2-2	.	.	TRBV9	CASSVAFLNTGELFF	TGTGCCAGCAGCGTAGCCTTCCTGAACACCGGGGAGCTGTTTTTT
TRBJ2-3	.	.	TRBV4-2	CASSQDITVGTQYF	TGTGCCAGCAGCCAAGATATAACGGTAGGAACGCAGTATTTT
TRBJ2-1	TRBD2	once	TRBV20-1	CSASRAGGPSYNEQFF	TGCAGTGCTAGTCGAGCGGGGGGGCCCTCCTACAATGAGCAGTTCTTC
TRBJ2-1	TRBD2	.	TRBV19	CASSIPIAGTYNEQFF	TGTGCCAGTAGTATTCCTATAGCGGGAACGTACAATGAGCAGTTCTTC
TRBJ1-2	.	.	TRBV11-2	CASSRLETAILYGYTF	TGTGCCAGCAGCCGCCTAGAAACAGCAATCCTCTATGGCTACACCTTC
TRBJ2-3	.	.	TRBV3-1/TRBV3-2	CASSQFITDTQYF	TGTGCCAGCAGCCAATTTATCACAGATACGCAGTATTTT
TRBJ1-4	.	.	TRBV29-1	CSVEREPFGKLFF	TGCAGCGTTGAAAGGGAACCCTTCGGGAAACTGTTTTTT
TRBJ2-1	.	.	TRBV5-8	CASSTGLTRLGSSYNEQFF	TGTGCCAGCAGCACGGGTCTTACTCGTCTGGGAAGCTCCTACAATGAGCAGTTCTTC
TRBJ2-2	TRBD1	once	TRBV18	CASSPFTGDTGELFF	TGTGCCAGCTCACCCTTTACAGGGGATACCGGGGAGCTGTTTTTT
TRBJ1-2	TRBD1	once	TRBV24-1	CATSDTGTGNVYGYTF	TGTGCCACCAGTGATACCGGGACAGGGAATGTCTATGGCTACACCTTC
TRBJ2-1	TRBD1	.	TRBV7-2	CASSQRQGDSYNEQFF	TGTGCCAGCAGCCAAAGGCAGGGGGATTCCTACAATGAGCAGTTCTTC
TRBJ2-3	TRBD1	.	TRBV4-3	CASSYWTGGIADTQYF	TGCGCCAGCAGTTACTGGACAGGGGGCATAGCAGATACGCAGTATTTT
TRBJ2-1	.	.	TRBV9	CASSVGGLTSYNEQFF	TGTGCCAGCAGCGTAGGGGGCTTAACCTCCTACAATGAGCAGTTCTTC
TRBJ2-1	.	.	TRBV12-3/TRBV12-4	CASSPTRFNEQFF	TGTGCCAGCAGCCCCACTAGGTTCAATGAGCAGTTCTTC
TRBJ1-2	TRBD1	.	TRBV28	CASSPGQLFYGYTF	TGTGCCAGCAGCCCGGGACAGCTTTTCTATGGCTACACCTTC
TRBJ1-3	TRBD1	few	TRBV18	CASSPKGQTTGNTIYF	TGTGCCAGCTCACCAAAGGGACAGACCACTGGAAACACCATATATTTT
TRBJ2-1	.	.	TRBV11-3	CASSLSTTNYNEQFF	TGTGCCAGCAGCTTATCTACCACAAATTACAATGAGCAGTTCTTC
TRBJ2-5	.	.	TRBV25-1	CASRVGETQYF	TGTGCCAGCAGGGTGGGGGAGACCCAGTACTTC
TRBJ2-1	TRBD2	.	TRBV18	CASSPASGVVSYNEQFF	TGTGCCAGCTCACCGGCTAGCGGGGTTGTCTCCTACAATGAGCAGTTCTTC
TRBJ2-1	TRBD2	once	TRBV5-1	CASSRAGGNNEQFF	TGCGCCAGCAGTAGGGCGGGGGGGAACAATGAGCAGTTCTTC
TRBJ2-5	TRBD2	.	TRBV7-2	CASSPRTSGISETQYF	TGTGCCAGCAGCCCCCGGACTAGCGGGATATCGGAGACCCAGTACTTC
TRBJ1-3	.	.	TRBV5-1	CASSGGSSGNTIYF	TGCGCCAGCAGCGGGGGGAGCTCTGGAAACACCATATATTTT
TRBJ1-1	.	.	TRBV5-6	CASSLVGGSEAFF	TGTGCCAGCAGCCTTGTGGGCGGCAGTGAAGCTTTCTTT
TRBJ1-2	TRBD1	.	TRBV30	CACTRDRVYGYTF	TGTGCCTGCACAAGGGACAGGGTTTATGGCTACACCTTC
TRBJ2-5	TRBD1	once	TRBV18	CASRTGNEETQYF	TGTGCCAGTAGGACAGGCAATGAGGAGACCCAGTACTTC
TRBJ1-4	TRBD1	.	TRBV18	CASSPTGTVEKLFF	TGTGCCAGCTCACCAACCGGGACAGTCGAAAAACTGTTTTTT
TRBJ1-5	.	.	TRBV6-1	CASSEASRVVQPQHF	TGTGCCAGCAGTGAAGCGAGCAGGGTTGTGCAGCCCCAGCATTTT
TRBJ1-1	.	.	TRBV6-2/TRBV6-3	CASSPQGQGANGNTEAFF	TGTGCCAGCAGTCCCCAGGGCCAAGGGGCGAACGGGAACACTGAAGCTTTCTTT
TRBJ2-1	.	.	TRBV29-1	CSVQAESVNNEQFF	TGCAGCGTTCAGGCCGAGAGTGTTAACAATGAGCAGTTCTTC
TRBJ2-1	TRBD2	.	TRBV9	CASSGGLAGDEQFF	TGTGCCAGCAGCGGGGGACTAGCGGGGGATGAGCAGTTCTTC
TRBJ2-5	.	.	TRBV6-2/TRBV6-3	CASSPRDYQETQYF	TGTGCCAGCAGTCCCCGGGACTACCAAGAGACCCAGTACTTC
TRBJ1-2	TRBD1	.	TRBV15	CATSRGAGGVYGYTF	TGTGCCACCAGCAGAGGAGCAGGGGGAGTCTATGGCTACACCTTC
TRBJ2-2	.	.	TRBV16	CASSRIRGSPTGELFF	TGTGCCAGCAGCCGAATACGGGGGAGTCCCACCGGGGAGCTGTTTTTT
TRBJ1-5	.	.	TRBV5-1	CASSLVGGYSNQPQHF	TGCGCCAGCAGCTTGGTAGGGGGGTATAGCAATCAGCCCCAGCATTTT
TRBJ2-7	.	.	TRBV18	CASSPRRDSGEQYF	TGTGCCAGCTCACCGCGGCGGGACAGTGGCGAGCAGTACTTC
TRBJ2-5	.	.	TRBV29-1	CSVEKGPQETQYF	TGCAGCGTTGAAAAGGGGCCACAAGAGACCCAGTACTTC
TRBJ1-1	.	.	TRBV30	CAWSVQLNTEAFF	TGTGCCTGGAGTGTCCAGCTGAACACTGAAGCTTTCTTT
TRBJ1-2	TRBD1	.	TRBV7-8	CASSLGTGGFYGYTF	TGTGCCAGCAGCTTAGGAACAGGGGGCTTCTATGGCTACACCTTC
TRBJ1-3	.	.	TRBV7-9	CASSLVVSTIYF	TGTGCCAGCAGCTTAGTAGTTTCCACCATATATTTT
TRBJ2-2	TRBD1	.	TRBV28	CASRPWDRGTGELFF	TGTGCCAGCAGACCCTGGGACAGGGGCACCGGGGAGCTGTTTTTT
TRBJ2-3	TRBD2	.	TRBV3-1/TRBV3-2	CASSPTSASTDTQYF	TGTGCCAGCAGCCCGACTAGCGCTAGCACAGATACGCAGTATTTT
TRBJ1-6	.	.	TRBV11-3	CASSPRPFGTNSPLHF	TGTGCCAGCAGCCCACGCCCTTTCGGGACTAATTCACCCCTCCACTTT
TRBJ1-4	.	.	TRBV9	CASSPRGDHEKLFF	TGTGCCAGCAGCCCCCGTGGGGATCATGAAAAACTGTTTTTT
TRBJ1-2	.	.	TRBV20-1	CSASLRGSGYTF	TGCAGTGCTAGTCTACGCGGTTCCGGCTACACCTTC
TRBJ1-3	TRBD1	.	TRBV27	CASRLDRHSGNTIYF	TGTGCCAGCAGATTGGACAGGCACTCTGGAAACACCATATATTTT
TRBJ2-5	TRBD2	.	TRBV19	CASSIGLDQETQYF	TGTGCCAGTAGTATTGGACTAGATCAAGAGACCCAGTACTTC
TRBJ1-4	.	.	TRBV28	CASSLARDEKLFF	TGTGCCAGCAGTTTAGCGAGGGATGAAAAACTGTTTTTT
TRBJ1-4	.	once	TRBV19	CASSPGRLKANEKLFF	TGTGCCAGTAGTCCCGGCAGGCTTAAGGCTAATGAAAAACTGTTTTTT